This entry is about one T cell receptor beta chain. Its target is not known. Germline CDR1 is SGHKS and CDR2 is YYEKEE (reference sequence). Trimming took 0 bases from V and 7 from J, leaving 13 bases between them. This CDR3 region has 14 residues. This sample was taken from a study of response to subunit inactivated influenza vaccine. Study outcomes and limitations: T cells newly recruited by each seasonal influenza vaccination are few, the authors suggested.

One entry per CDR3 protein results from TCRdb running MiXCR on the RT-PCR reads. The sample shows hundreds of thousands of distinct CDR3 sequences, 16% of them seen only once. The source of this sequence is a man between 50 and 70 years old who received an inactivated influenza vaccine. This chain uses TRBV5-5 with TRBJ1-2; D gene uncertain. The sample here was CD4+ T cells sorted from PBMCs, taken about 23 months after vaccination. CDR3 loop: CASSLGNPTGGYTF. For the CDR3, the DNA is TGTGCCAGCAGCTTGGGAAACCCCACCGGTGGCTACACCTTC.